The 7 T cell receptor beta chains below were found in one sample sequenced in a study of blood T cell repertoires in COVID-19. This table comes from immunoSEQ multiplex PCR, and its TCRdb copy is limited to in-frame clones, with some not included. In the table there are 40,000 to 55,000 clones, approximately 89% of which are singletons. The sample was peripheral blood. These receptors originate from a woman at least 80 years old with acute or convalescent COVID-19.

This chain connects TRBV2 to TRBJ1-3, with TRBD1 matching over 9 bases. This CDR3 has 14 amino acids. The trim removed 6 bases at V and 8 bases at J, leaving 8 bases unmatched. CDR1 and CDR2 (germline): SNHLY, FYNNEI. The CDR3 DNA sequence: TGTGCCAGCAGCCTTGACAGGGGGGGAGACACCATATATTTT. It yields the protein CASSLDRGGDTIYF.

This chain connects TRBV5-5 to TRBJ2-3; no reliable D call. This CDR3 contains 14 residues. CDR1 is SGHKS and CDR2 is YYEKEE in the germline V gene (reference sequence). V was trimmed by 4 bases and J by 5 bases, leaving 14 bases between them. The CDR3: CASSPLSRGDTQYF. The CDR3 DNA sequence: TGTGCCAGCAGCCCTCTGAGCCGTGGAGATACGCAGTATTTT.

The chain uses TRBV5-1 and TRBJ1-1; possible D gene TRBD1, 5 bases. V lost 3 bases and J 3 bases, leaving 27 bases between the germline ends. This CDR3 region has 19 residues. Germline V gene data show CDR1 as SGHRS and CDR2 as YFSETQ. The CDR3 DNA sequence: TGCGCCAGCAGCTCCGCGACAGACGGACGGCATCTCTGGGACACTGAAGCTTTCTTT. Translation gives CASSSATDGRHLWDTEAFF.

The chain joins TRBV7-6 to TRBJ1-5; D call uncertain. The germline gives CDR1 SGHVS, CDR2 FNYEAQ. The CDR3 length is 13 residues. Trimming cost V 4 bases and J 5 bases, with 9 bases left between them. CDR3 residues: CASSSGGHQPQHF. The CDR3 region has the DNA TGTGCCAGCAGCTCCGGCGGGCATCAGCCCCAGCATTTT.

This chain joins TRBV7-2 and TRBJ2-5; TRBD2 is a possible D gene (5 bases). Trimming removed 6 bases at V and 5 bases at J, with 19 bases between. Germline assignment: CDR1 SGHTA and CDR2 FQGNSA. The CDR3 sequence is 15 residues long. The CDR3 DNA reads as TGTGCCAGCAGTGCCACATCCAGTACTAGGGAGACCCAGTACTTC. Translation: CASSATSSTRETQYF.

This chain joins TRBV5-4 and TRBJ1-6; tentative D call: TRBD1 (6 bases). The CDR3 runs 14 residues. V lost 1 base to trimming and J lost 10 bases, with 12 bases between them. CDR1 and CDR2 (germline): SGHNT, YYREEE (reference sequence). CDR3 residues: CASSLQGIESPLHF. The CDR3 nucleotides read TGTGCCAGCAGCTTGCAGGGGATCGAGTCACCCCTCCACTTT.

The chain combines TRBV6-5 with TRBJ2-5; TRBD2 might be the D (5 bases). Germline CDR1 and CDR2: MNHEY and SVGAGI. This CDR3 has 15 amino acids. Trimming shortened V by 6 bases and J by 1 base, and 15 bases separated the two germline ends. CDR3 residues: CASRPPGKGQETQYF. For the CDR3, the DNA is TGTGCCAGCAGACCCCCGGGGAAGGGCCAAGAGACCCAGTACTTC.